The TCR beta chain under discussion was sequenced for a study of T cell responses to AZD1222 COVID-19 vaccine. This clone was observed a few times. Profiling relied on immunoSEQ multiplex PCR, and the TCRdb table lists in-frame clones only, not all of them. In the table there are some 71,000 clones, around 89% of which are singletons. Germline V gene sequence: CDR1 MNHEY, CDR2 SMNVEV (reference sequence). The V and J ends lost 3 bases and 6 bases respectively, with 17 bases between them. The CDR3 extends over 15 amino acids. The sample here was peripheral blood, taken 28 days after the second AZD1222 dose. The clonotype comes from an adult who received the AZD1222 COVID-19 vaccine. This rearrangement joins TRBV27 to TRBJ1-2; D remains unclear. For the CDR3, the DNA is TGTGCCAGCAGTTTCCGCCCGTTCAGTTCAGATGGCTACACCTTC. Its protein is CASSFRPFSSDGYTF.